Here is one T cell receptor beta chain with its context. Its antigen remains unidentified. The data originate from a study of shared clonotypes between healthy human individuals. Study-wide results and caveats: In general, naive subsets displayed greater estimated richness than memory subsets did.

The CDR3 contains 14 residues. V dropped 8 bases and J dropped 0 bases, with 12 bases sitting between them. Looked up from germline, CDR1 is MRHNA and CDR2 is SNTAGT. Produced via immunoSEQ multiplex PCR; TCRdb's table is partial and in-frame only. The repertoire holds a few million clones, more than 80% seen once, with about 0.39% in the top ten. The TCR originated in a young man in good health. Some clones in this sample may be carry-over from other donors' samples. The V gene is TRBV6-4, the J gene TRBJ2-3; D is undetermined. Specimen: naive CD4+ T cells from PBMCs. Specified subset: CD45RA+ positively selected. The CDR3 protein is CASRARVSTDTQYF. CDR3 DNA sequence: TGTGCCAGCCGGGCTCGAGTAAGCACAGATACGCAGTATTTT.